A single sample gave rise to the 30 T cell receptor beta chains below, sequenced in a study of cytomegalovirus exposure and HLA in healthy donors. The PCR was carried out with 60 Vbeta primers and 13 Jbeta primers. TCRdb keeps only in-frame clones here, not all; method: immunoSEQ multiplex PCR. The sample carries some 100,000 clones, approximately 81% recorded once. Sequencing used PBMCs. The receptors were sampled from a woman aged 25-40 years in good health and CMV-seronegative.

This clone has only one observation. The chain uses TRBV6-6 and TRBJ2-5; 8 bases fit TRBD2. The germline gives CDR1 MNHNY, CDR2 SVGAGI (reference sequence). This CDR3 has 14 residues. With 7 bases clipped from V and 11 bases from J, the junction kept 15 bases outside the gene matches. As DNA, the CDR3 is TGTGCCAGCACCTCGGGACTAGTCGGTGAGGGGCAGTACTTC. This gives the protein CASTSGLVGEGQYF.

The rearrangement links TRBV27 to TRBJ2-1; possible D gene TRBD2, 5 bases. Trimming left V 4 bases short and J 5 bases short, with 27 bases between. Germline V gene lookup returns CDR1 MNHEY and CDR2 SMNVEV (reference sequence). This CDR3 has 19 amino acids. CDR3 loop: CASSSHTPTSTRAHNEQFF. The CDR3 DNA reads TGTGCCAGCAGTTCCCACACTCCCACTAGTACTAGGGCACACAATGAGCAGTTCTTC.

The CDR3 bases are TGTGCCAGCAGTGAGAATCTGGCGGCCGCGCAGTACTTC. It yields the protein CASSENLAAAQYF. V is TRBV6-1 and J is TRBJ2-7; D unclear. The V and J ends lost 3 bases and 9 bases respectively, with 15 bases between them. The CDR3 runs to 13 residues. CDR1 MNHNS and CDR2 SASEGT come from the germline V gene.

The chain carries TRBV18 and TRBJ2-7; possibly TRBD2 for D (6 bases). This CDR3 comprises 15 residues. V gave up 2 bases and J gave up 0 bases, with 11 bases separating them. The germline V gene has CDR1 KGHSH and CDR2 LQKENI. CDR3 residues: CASSPAGSGSYEQYF. In DNA form, the CDR3 reads TGTGCCAGCTCACCAGCGGGATCCGGCTCCTACGAGCAGTACTTC.

J is TRBJ2-3 and V is TRBV4-1; D is unclear. The germline CDR1 and CDR2 sequences are MGHRA and YSYEKL. Trimming removed 0 bases from V and 5 bases from J, with 12 bases in between. The CDR3 loop spans 15 amino acids. The DNA of the CDR3 is TGCGCCAGCAGCCAAGAAATAGTCCGCGAAGATACGCAGTATTTT. Translating gives CASSQEIVREDTQYF.

This sequence joins TRBV5-1 and TRBJ2-1; TRBD2 matches 7 bases. The CDR3 is made up of 15 amino acids. Germline V gene data show CDR1 as SGHRS and CDR2 as YFSETQ. Trimming at V came to 1 base and at J to 4 bases, leaving 5 bases not matched to a gene. The CDR3 sequence is CASSLPSGDYNEQFF. CDR3 in DNA: TGCGCCAGCAGCTTGCCCAGCGGGGATTACAATGAGCAGTTCTTC.

This clone has a handful of counts. The V gene is TRBV4-1, the J gene TRBJ2-3; D remains unclear. This CDR3 has 16 residues. Between the trimmed V and J ends, which lost 4 bases and 3 bases, there was a span of 17 bases. In germline, CDR1 is MGHRA, CDR2 YSYEKL. CDR3 amino acids: CASSPRSGDWTDTQYF. Here the CDR3 DNA reads TGCGCCAGCAGCCCACGGAGTGGAGACTGGACAGATACGCAGTATTTT.

This chain uses TRBV28 with TRBJ2-7; D remains unclear. This CDR3 is built from 15 residues. V lost 8 bases and J 1 base, leaving 18 bases between the germline ends. CDR1 and CDR2 from the germline V gene are MDHEN and SYDVKM. CDR3 nucleotide sequence: TGTGCCAGCGGAAACCCAGGTGCCACATCCTACGAGCAGTACTTC. It translates to CASGNPGATSYEQYF.

This clone has just a few counts. The chain links TRBV11-3 to TRBJ1-1, with 12 bases that match TRBD1. CDR3 size: 16 residues. Trimming removed 5 bases from V and 4 bases from J; junction bases left unmatched: 8. Germline-derived CDR1 and CDR2 are SGHNT and YENEEA. The CDR3 DNA reads TGTGCCAGCAGCCCCGGGACAGGGGGCTTTGTCACTGAAGCTTTCTTT. Translating gives CASSPGTGGFVTEAFF.

The chain recombines TRBV6-5 with TRBJ2-7; 8 bases map to TRBD1. Germline V lookup: CDR1 MNHEY, CDR2 SVGAGI. Losses at the gene ends were 10 bases for V and 2 bases for J; bases not matched to a gene: 4. The CDR3 is 12 amino acids. In DNA, the CDR3 is TGTGCCACAGCAGGGGGCCCCTACGAGCAGTACTTC. Residues: CATAGGPYEQYF.

The chain uses TRBV7-9 and TRBJ1-3; 9 nucleotides line up with TRBD1. V lost 0 bases, J lost 0 bases, and 9 bases stayed unmatched. CDR3 length: 19 amino acids. Germline V gives CDR1 SEHNR, CDR2 FQNEAQ (reference sequence). The CDR3 spells CASSLARTGAVNSGNTIYF. As DNA, the CDR3 is TGTGCCAGCAGCTTAGCCCGGACAGGGGCGGTCAACTCTGGAAACACCATATATTTT.

The chain combines TRBV19 with TRBJ2-7, with D possibly being TRBD2 (5 bases). There are 13 residues in the CDR3. V lost 6 bases and J lost 3, with 12 bases in between. The V gene's germline CDR1 is LNHDA and CDR2 SQIVND (reference sequence). The CDR3 reads CASSHGVRYEQYF. The CDR3 coding sequence is TGTGCCAGTAGCCACGGGGTTCGCTACGAGCAGTACTTC.

V is TRBV7-6 and J is TRBJ2-7; 14 positions agree with TRBD2. This CDR3 has 14 amino acids. J gave up 7 bases and V 5 bases, and 4 bases lay outside the gene matches. Looked up from germline, CDR1 is SGHVS and CDR2 is FNYEAQ. The CDR3: CASSPGLAGEEQYF. The CDR3 region has the DNA TGTGCCAGCAGCCCGGGACTAGCGGGAGAAGAGCAGTACTTC.

Here the CDR3 DNA reads TGCGCCAGCAGCTTGGCCCTTGCGGGGGCGCCCTACGAGCAGTACTTC. Its protein product is CASSLALAGAPYEQYF. V and J are TRBV5-1 and TRBJ2-7; TRBD2 is a possible D gene (7 bases). Germline-derived CDR1 and CDR2 are SGHRS and YFSETQ. This CDR3 comprises 16 residues. With 0 bases removed from V and 2 bases from J, the gap between germline ends came to 15 bases.

The J gene is TRBJ2-1, the V gene TRBV14, with D uncertain. CDR1 is SGHDN, CDR2 FVKESK, per germline. Deletions cut 7 bases from V and 2 bases from J, with 21 bases between. The CDR3 runs 17 residues. CDR3 protein: CASILLPQGLAYNEQFF. The CDR3, as DNA: TGTGCCAGCATCCTCCTACCTCAAGGCCTAGCCTACAATGAGCAGTTCTTC.

The sample holds a few counts of this clone. CDR3 loop: CASSLGGTSTDTQYF. CDR3 sequence (DNA): TGCGCCAGCAGCTTGGGTGGTACTAGCACAGATACGCAGTATTTT. The chain recombines TRBV5-1 with TRBJ2-3; D unresolved. CDR1 and CDR2 from the germline V gene are SGHRS and YFSETQ. The ends were cut back, 0 bases at V and 0 bases at J, with 8 bases in the middle. The CDR3 sequence is 15 residues long.

The chain employs TRBV6-5 and TRBJ2-7; 10 bases are shared with TRBD2. Trimming cost V 7 bases and J 2 bases; bases outside gene matches: 8. This CDR3 comprises 15 residues. Germline CDR1 MNHEY, CDR2 SVGAGI. The chain's CDR3 is CASTTGLAGAYEQYF. The CDR3 DNA reads as TGTGCCAGCACCACGGGGCTAGCGGGGGCCTACGAGCAGTACTTC.

This clone was observed a handful of times. The chain uses TRBV5-4 and TRBJ2-6; 8 bases align to TRBD1. CDR1 and CDR2 from the germline V gene are SGHNT and YYREEE (reference sequence). The length of the CDR3 is 17 residues. V was pared by 0 bases and J by 4 bases, with 6 bases of the junction left unmatched. CDR3 bases: TGTGCCAGCAGCTTGGCTCAGGGGGCTTCCGGGGCCAACGTCCTGACTTTC. Amino acids: CASSLAQGASGANVLTF.

The V call is TRBV9, the J call TRBJ2-3, with TRBD2 matching over 8 bases. Germline CDR1 and CDR2: SGDLS and YYNGEE. The CDR3 is 15 amino acids. Trimming removed 3 bases from V and 4 bases from J; junction bases left unmatched: 7. The CDR3 spells CASSATGTSADTQYF. The CDR3 nucleotides read TGTGCCAGCAGCGCGACCGGGACTAGTGCAGATACGCAGTATTTT.

The chain links TRBV6-5 to TRBJ1-2; weak D call: TRBD1 (5 bases). CDR1 MNHEY and CDR2 SVGAGI come from the germline V gene. This CDR3 has 13 residues. V dropped 7 bases and J dropped 7 bases, with 16 bases sitting between them. The DNA for the CDR3 is TGTGCCAGCACCATGGGGGGATCCCGTGGCTACACCTTC. Its translation is CASTMGGSRGYTF.

The chain is built from TRBV19 and TRBJ1-3; D perhaps matches TRBD1 (5 bases). The germline gives CDR1 LNHDA, CDR2 SQIVND (reference sequence). The V and J ends lost 10 bases and 3 bases respectively, with 16 bases between them. This CDR3 is built from 14 residues. The CDR3 protein is CATYRLGHGNTIYF. CDR3 nucleotides: TGTGCCACCTACCGTTTAGGACATGGAAACACCATATATTTT. Drawing the rest from reference TRBV19 and TRBJ1-3, the complete variable domain is DGGITQSPKYLFRKEGQNVTLSCEQNLNHDAMYWYRQDPGQGLRLIYYSQIVNDFQKGDIAEGYSVSREKKESFPLTVTSAQKNPTAFYLCATYRLGHGNTIYFGEGSWLTVV.

This clone appeared a single time. The J gene is TRBJ1-5, the V gene TRBV27, with 8 bases fitting TRBD1. Trimming cost V 5 bases and J 6 bases; bases outside gene matches: 9. The CDR3 has 15 residues. CDR1 and CDR2 from the germline V gene are MNHEY and SMNVEV (reference sequence). In nucleotides, the CDR3 is TGTGCCAGCAGTCTTACAGGGGGGCCCGGTCAGCCCCAGCATTTT. This translates into CASSLTGGPGQPQHF.

This chain joins TRBV10-2 and TRBJ1-1, with D possibly being TRBD1 (6 bases). Trimming removed 0 bases at V and 2 bases at J, with 16 bases between. Germline CDR1 and CDR2: WSHSY and SAAADI. This CDR3 has 17 amino acids. The CDR3 sequence is CASSESRGGGRNTEAFF. The CDR3 DNA is TGCGCCAGCAGTGAGTCGAGAGGGGGTGGGAGAAACACTGAAGCTTTCTTT.

V and J are TRBV11-2 and TRBJ2-1, with 14 bases lining up with TRBD2. The V and J ends lost 5 bases and 5 bases, in that order; junction bases with no gene match: 5. Looked up from germline, CDR1 is SGHAT and CDR2 is FQNNGV. The CDR3 is 16 residues long. The CDR3: CASSIGTSGRNNEQFF. The CDR3 nucleotides read TGTGCCAGCAGCATCGGGACTAGCGGGAGAAACAATGAGCAGTTCTTC.

Concerning this clone: A read error may produce the germline difference seen at one junction end. The V and J genes are TRBV27 and TRBJ1-2; D gene ambiguous. Germline CDR1 and CDR2: MNHEY and SMNVEV (reference sequence). The length of the CDR3 is 14 residues. CDR3 DNA sequence: TGTGCCGGCAGTTTGAGAGTAGGACTGAGGAGCTACACCTTC. It yields the protein CAGSLRVGLRSYTF.

J is TRBJ1-3 and V is TRBV7-2; unclear D gene. Trimming took 1 base from V and 8 from J, leaving 9 bases between them. Looked up from germline, CDR1 is SGHTA and CDR2 is FQGNSA. The CDR3 length is 13 residues. DNA for the CDR3: TGTGCCAGCAGCTTAGTTGCCGGGGACACCATATATTTT. Amino acids: CASSLVAGDTIYF.

This clone was picked up a small number of times. The chain couples TRBV7-9 to TRBJ2-7; 8 bases match TRBD2. CDR3 size: 14 residues. Germline CDR1 and CDR2: SEHNR and FQNEAQ (reference sequence). Trimming cost V 3 bases and J 3 bases; bases outside gene matches: 4. CDR3 amino acids: CASSFSGNHYEQYF. CDR3 DNA: TGTGCCAGCAGCTTTAGCGGGAACCACTACGAGCAGTACTTC.

This sequence joins TRBV6-5 and TRBJ1-2, with D perhaps TRBD1 (6 bases). Looked up from germline, CDR1 is MNHEY and CDR2 is SVGAGI. The CDR3 has 13 amino acids. V was trimmed by 5 bases and J by 8 bases, leaving 15 bases between them. CDR3 amino acids: CASSASRGEGYTF. CDR3 coding DNA: TGTGCCAGCAGTGCCTCCAGGGGAGAGGGCTACACCTTC.

The gene calls are TRBV7-2 and TRBJ2-3; D gene uncertain. This CDR3 is 14 amino acids long. From germline, CDR1 is SGHTA and CDR2 FQGNSA. The V and J ends lost 1 base and 1 base respectively, with 6 bases between them. The CDR3 nucleotides read TGTGCCAGCAGCTTAGTGTATGGCACAGATACGCAGTATTTT. Translating it yields CASSLVYGTDTQYF.

The genes are TRBV10-3 and TRBJ2-7; TRBD1 aligns across 9 bases. The V gene's germline CDR1 is ENHRY and CDR2 SYGVKD. The CDR3 covers 14 residues. Trimming removed 6 bases from V and 5 bases from J; junction bases left unmatched: 8. CDR3 DNA: TGTGCCATCAGGCCCGGGACAGGGAACGACGAGCAGTACTTC. It codes for CAIRPGTGNDEQYF.